One T cell receptor beta chain is described in this entry. Its antigen is currently unknown. V lost 0 bases and J 2 bases, leaving 4 bases between the germline ends. This CDR3 is built from 13 residues. Germline lookup yields CDR1 SGHRS and CDR2 YFSETQ. The data were taken from a study of cytomegalovirus exposure and HLA in healthy donors. Study findings and constraints: Generally TCR sequences proved uncommon, though certain public TCRs appeared in numerous donors. Later work found that TCR association rates differed between HLA loci; DRB1 had the most and HLA-C the fewest.

It was with 60 Vbeta and 13 Jbeta primers that the PCR ran. Measured with immunoSEQ multiplex PCR; TCRdb has only the in-frame clones, and not every one. The repertoire includes approximately 190,000 clones, approximately 87% of them detected once, and 1% to 1.5% sits in the top ten. This TCR derives from a man aged 30 to 45 in good health and CMV-seronegative. This rearrangement joins TRBV5-1 to TRBJ2-3, with D hard to call. Material for sequencing was PBMCs. The CDR3 loop is CASSLAFTDTQYF. The CDR3 DNA reads TGCGCCAGCAGCTTGGCGTTCACAGATACGCAGTATTTT. The full variable domain, in which reference TRBV5-1 and TRBJ2-3 provide the parts outside the CDR3, is KAGVTQTPRYLIKTRGQQVTLSCSPISGHRSVSWYQQTPGQGLQFLFEYFSETQRNKGNFPGRFSGRQFSNSRSEMNVSTLELGDSALYLCASSLAFTDTQYFGPGTRLTVL.